The 32 T cell receptor beta chains presented below share a single source sample, sequenced in a study of blood T cell repertoires in COVID-19. Generated by immunoSEQ multiplex PCR, the TCRdb table keeps only in-frame clones and is missing some. This table holds approximately 160,000 clones, around 80% found once. The source material was peripheral blood. The receptors were sampled from a man aged 55 to 70 with active or convalescent COVID-19.

The CDR3 loop is CASSFVSGGAETQYF. DNA for the CDR3: TGTGCCAGCAGCTTCGTTAGCGGGGGGGCGGAGACCCAGTACTTC. The genes are TRBV7-3 and TRBJ2-5; TRBD2 matches at 11 bases. The CDR3 runs 15 residues. Losses at the gene ends were 3 bases for V and 5 bases for J; bases not matched to a gene: 5. CDR1 and CDR2 from the germline V gene are SGHTA and FQGTGA.

The rearrangement joins TRBV25-1 to TRBJ1-2; D is ambiguous. The V gene's germline CDR1 is MGHDK and CDR2 SYGVNS. The CDR3 length is 13 residues. The ends were cut back, 2 bases at V and 3 bases at J, with 7 bases in the middle. CDR3 in DNA: TGTGCCAGCAGTGAAGGCCCGCACTATGGCTACACCTTC. Protein sequence: CASSEGPHYGYTF.

V gene TRBV6-5 combines with J gene TRBJ2-7; 9 bases line up with TRBD1. The V segment lost 6 bases and the J segment 0 bases; nucleotides outside the gene matches: 6. Germline CDR1 and CDR2: MNHEY and SVGAGI. The CDR3 has 15 amino acids. The CDR3 protein is CASSKDRGSSYEQYF. CDR3 nucleotide sequence: TGTGCCAGCAGCAAGGACAGGGGAAGCTCCTACGAGCAGTACTTC.

A few counts support this clone. V gene TRBV19 combines with J gene TRBJ1-1; TRBD1 matches 10 bases. V trimming: 7 bases; J trimming: 3 bases; junction bases outside the gene matches: 14. The CDR3 runs to 17 residues. Germline assignment: CDR1 LNHDA and CDR2 SQIVND (reference sequence). The CDR3 region has the DNA TGTGCCAGTATCCCCCTGGGACAGGGGAGGGCCCACACTGAAGCTTTCTTT. Translation gives CASIPLGQGRAHTEAFF.

This chain uses TRBV5-1 with TRBJ1-4; 8 bases line up with TRBD1. The V gene's germline CDR1 is SGHRS and CDR2 YFSETQ. This CDR3 has 16 amino acids. The J segment lost 4 bases and the V segment lost 4 bases, leaving 9 bases of the junction unmatched. DNA of the CDR3: TGCGCCAGCAGCCTATCGTCAGGGGGCATTAATGAAAAACTGTTTTTT. It translates to CASSLSSGGINEKLFF. Based on the CDR3 plus reference TRBV5-1 and TRBJ1-4, the full variable domain is KAGVTQTPRYLIKTRGQQVTLSCSPISGHRSVSWYQQTPGQGLQFLFEYFSETQRNKGNFPGRFSGRQFSNSRSEMNVSTLELGDSALYLCASSLSSGGINEKLFFGSGTQLSVL.

This sequence joins TRBV19 and TRBJ2-1, with 7 bases identical to TRBD2. The germline CDR1 and CDR2 sequences are LNHDA and SQIVND (reference sequence). This CDR3 is 13 amino acids long. The ends lost 8 bases at V and 4 bases at J; junction bases unmatched: 5. The CDR3 bases are TGTGCCAGTGGCGGGGGAGCATACAATGAGCAGTTCTTC. It encodes CASGGGAYNEQFF.

This rearrangement joins TRBV11-3 to TRBJ2-7; D perhaps matches TRBD2 (6 bases). This CDR3 spans 14 amino acids. Germline V CDR1 and CDR2: SGHNT, YENEEA. V gave up 5 bases and J gave up 0 bases, with 11 bases separating them. The DNA of the CDR3 is TGTGCCAGCAGCGCCGGGGGAAGCTCCTACGAGCAGTACTTC. It codes for CASSAGGSSYEQYF.

V gene TRBV27 combines with J gene TRBJ1-6; 7 bases map to TRBD1. Germline CDR1 is MNHEY and CDR2 is SMNVEV (reference sequence). This CDR3 has 13 amino acids. V dropped 7 bases and J dropped 5; count of bases not matched to a gene: 2. CDR3 coding DNA: TGTGCCAGCAAGGGACAGAATAATTCACCCCTCCACTTT. It encodes CASKGQNNSPLHF.

The rearrangement links TRBV3-1 (or the pseudogene TRBV3-2) to TRBJ1-1; D is undetermined. With 3 bases removed from V and 6 bases from J, the gap between germline ends came to 8 bases. CDR1 and CDR2 from the germline V gene are LGHDT and YNNKEL (reference sequence). The CDR3 loop spans 12 amino acids. The CDR3 coding sequence is TGTGCCAGCAGCCAGCGACACGCTGAAGCTTTCTTT. Translation: CASSQRHAEAFF.

The gene calls are TRBV5-8 and TRBJ1-1, with a weak D call TRBD1 (5 bases). The CDR3 is 15 residues long. V lost 0 bases and J 8 bases, leaving 17 bases between the germline ends. The germline CDR1 and CDR2 sequences are SGHTS and YDEGEE. CDR3 DNA: TGTGCCAGCAGCTTGGTTATGGGGGGGTCCGCCGAAGCTTTCTTT. It is translated as CASSLVMGGSAEAFF.

This clone has a handful of counts. The chain employs TRBV7-2 and TRBJ1-1, with 7 bases fitting TRBD1. The CDR3 runs to 14 residues. Looked up from germline, CDR1 is SGHTA and CDR2 is FQGNSA. V lost 1 base and J lost 5; bases outside the gene matches: 4. The CDR3 DNA follows: TGTGCCAGCAGCTTAGGACAGGGATGGACTGAAGCTTTCTTT. Translating it yields CASSLGQGWTEAFF.

This clone came up a few times. CDR3 coding DNA: TGCGCCAGCAGCCAAGCGGGAGGCTCCTACAATGAGCAGTTCTTC. It encodes CASSQAGGSYNEQFF. The gene calls are TRBV5-1 and TRBJ2-1; 9 nucleotides align to TRBD2. Germline-derived CDR1 and CDR2 are SGHRS and YFSETQ. V lost 4 bases to trimming and J lost 0 bases; unmatched junction nucleotides: 2. CDR3 length: 15 amino acids.

This chain links TRBV5-4 with TRBJ1-2; D is undetermined. Germline-derived CDR1 and CDR2 are SGHNT and YYREEE (reference sequence). This CDR3 comprises 13 residues. Trimming removed 0 bases at V and 6 bases at J, with 9 bases between. The CDR3 here is CASSLGRRDGYTF. For the CDR3, the DNA is TGTGCCAGCAGCTTGGGCAGGCGCGATGGCTACACCTTC.

In DNA, the CDR3 is TGTGCCATCAGTGAGTCTGGTAGAAGCAATCAGCCCCAGCATTTT. Amino acids: CAISESGRSNQPQHF. This chain uses TRBV10-3 with TRBJ1-5; no firm D call. Per germline, CDR1 ENHRY and CDR2 SYGVKD. CDR3 length: 15 amino acids. With 0 bases removed from V and 1 base from J, the gap between germline ends came to 7 bases.

This sequence joins TRBV11-1 and TRBJ2-3; D might be TRBD2 (6 bases). Trimming shortened V by 1 base and J by 4 bases, and 6 bases separated the two germline ends. The CDR3 loop spans 13 amino acids. Germline CDR1 reads SGHAT; CDR2 reads FQDESV (reference sequence). For the CDR3, the DNA is TGTGCCAGCAGCTTAGGGGACTCAGATACGCAGTATTTT. It translates to CASSLGDSDTQYF.

This chain uses TRBV10-2 with TRBJ1-1, with TRBD1 identical over 8 bases. Germline-derived CDR1 and CDR2 are WSHSY and SAAADI. The CDR3 is made up of 13 amino acids. V was pared by 2 bases and J by 7 bases, with 3 bases of the junction left unmatched. CDR3 loop: CASSEGRGLEAFF. The CDR3 DNA sequence: TGCGCCAGCAGTGAGGGCAGGGGGCTTGAAGCTTTCTTT.

The chain uses TRBV6-1 and TRBJ1-2; no definite D call. Germline-derived CDR1 and CDR2 are MNHNS and SASEGT. The CDR3 contains 13 residues. V was trimmed by 0 bases and J by 5 bases, leaving 7 bases between them. The DNA of the CDR3 is TGTGCCAGCAGTGAAGCGCCCCAGTATGGCTACACCTTC. It specifies CASSEAPQYGYTF.

This clone was counted once. The chain joins TRBV3-1 (or the pseudogene TRBV3-2) to TRBJ1-5; D may be TRBD1 (5 bases). This CDR3 contains 16 residues. The ends were cut back, 1 base at V and 0 bases at J, with 10 bases in the middle. Germline loops: CDR1 LGHDT, CDR2 YNNKEL (reference sequence). CDR3 sequence reads: CASSQGGTYSNQPQHF. The CDR3 DNA reads TGTGCCAGCAGCCAAGGGGGCACCTATAGCAATCAGCCCCAGCATTTT.

The J gene is TRBJ1-1, the V gene TRBV28; possible D gene TRBD1, 6 bases. V lost 1 base, J lost 3 bases, and 18 bases lay in between. This CDR3 contains 17 residues. Germline assignment: CDR1 MDHEN and CDR2 SYDVKM. Here the CDR3 reads CASSLLGPRHRDTEAFF. The DNA of the CDR3 is TGTGCCAGCAGTTTATTGGGACCGAGGCACAGGGACACTGAAGCTTTCTTT. The complete variable domain, with remaining parts taken from reference TRBV28 and TRBJ1-1, reads DVKVTQSSRYLVKRTGEKVFLECVQDMDHENMFWYRQDPGLGLRLIYFSYDVKMKEKGDIPEGYSVSREKKERFSLILESASTNQTSMYLCASSLLGPRHRDTEAFFGQGTRLTVV.

In this sample, this clone turned up once. The rearrangement joins TRBV29-1 to TRBJ2-3; 10 bases fit TRBD1. Germline V CDR1 and CDR2: SQVTM, ANQGSEA. This CDR3 region has 20 residues. Germline trimming cut 0 bases from V and 1 base from J; bases unmatched to any gene: 16. In nucleotides, the CDR3 is TGCAGCGTTGAAGATCGGCCCGCCGCACGGGACAGGGGACGCACAGATACGCAGTATTTT. The encoded protein is CSVEDRPAARDRGRTDTQYF.

The chain is built from TRBV5-1 and TRBJ2-5; 12 bases match TRBD2. The CDR3 totals 15 residues. Per the germline V gene, CDR1 is SGHRS and CDR2 is YFSETQ. V shed 5 bases, J shed 4 bases, and the junction held 6 bases outside the gene matches. The CDR3 sequence is CASREGLAGRETQYF. DNA for the CDR3: TGCGCCAGCAGGGAAGGACTAGCGGGGAGAGAGACCCAGTACTTC.

The rearrangement joins TRBV19 to TRBJ1-5; 12 nucleotides line up with TRBD1. V shed 6 bases, J shed 6 bases, and the junction held 6 bases outside the gene matches. Germline values: CDR1 LNHDA, CDR2 SQIVND (reference sequence). The CDR3 has 15 residues. The DNA for the CDR3 is TGTGCCAGTAGGGGGGGACAGGGGGCTGTTCAGCCCCAGCATTTT. Its translation: CASRGGQGAVQPQHF.

The chain recombines TRBV6-1 with TRBJ2-1, with a possible D match to TRBD2 (6 bases). V shed 4 bases and J shed 0 bases, with 13 bases lying between them. Germline loops: CDR1 MNHNS, CDR2 SASEGT. The CDR3 is made up of 16 amino acids. The CDR3 loop reads CASSARDSSSYNEQFF. DNA of the CDR3: TGTGCCAGCAGTGCCCGGGACTCGAGCTCCTACAATGAGCAGTTCTTC.

The rearrangement joins TRBV18 to TRBJ1-2, with 7 bases aligning to TRBD1. Germline V gives CDR1 KGHSH, CDR2 LQKENI. CDR3 size: 13 residues. The J segment lost 4 bases and the V segment lost 3 bases, leaving 2 bases of the junction unmatched. The CDR3 spells CASSPDRLYGYTF. The DNA of the CDR3 is TGTGCCAGCTCACCGGACAGGCTCTATGGCTACACCTTC. The full variable domain, with the rest looked up from reference TRBV18 and TRBJ1-2, is NAGVMQNPRHLVRRRGQEARLRCSPMKGHSHVYWYRQLPEEGLKFMVYLQKENIIDESGMPKERFSAEFPKEGPSILRIQQVVRGDSAAYFCASSPDRLYGYTFGSGTRLTVV.

The chain has TRBV5-1 and TRBJ2-1, with D perhaps matching TRBD1 (5 bases). Trimming left V 3 bases short and J 0 bases short, with 13 bases between. This CDR3 has 16 residues. In germline, CDR1 is SGHRS, CDR2 YFSETQ. The CDR3 sequence is CASSSGSGSSYNEQFF. In nucleotides, the CDR3 is TGCGCCAGCAGCTCTGGGTCAGGGTCCTCCTACAATGAGCAGTTCTTC.

The CDR3 is CASSEGTGVRHEQYF. The CDR3 nucleotides read TGTGCCAGCAGTGAAGGGACAGGGGTTCGCCACGAGCAGTACTTC. This chain joins TRBV28 and TRBJ2-7; 10 nucleotides agree with TRBD1. Germline-derived CDR1 and CDR2 are MDHEN and SYDVKM. The CDR3 sequence is 15 residues long. With 5 bases clipped from V and 5 bases from J, the junction kept 9 bases outside the gene matches. Filled out from reference TRBV28 and TRBJ2-7, the complete variable domain reads DVKVTQSSRYLVKRTGEKVFLECVQDMDHENMFWYRQDPGLGLRLIYFSYDVKMKEKGDIPEGYSVSREKKERFSLILESASTNQTSMYLCASSEGTGVRHEQYFGPGTRLTVT.

This clone was observed a single time. V usage is TRBV5-5 and J usage is TRBJ2-7; 7 bases fit TRBD1. V trimming: 4 bases; J trimming: 1 base; junction bases outside the gene matches: 11. The germline gives CDR1 SGHKS, CDR2 YYEKEE (reference sequence). CDR3 size: 16 residues. The CDR3 DNA reads as TGTGCCAGCAGCCGGACCTGGGACAGCCGTTCCTACGAGCAGTACTTC. Translating it yields CASSRTWDSRSYEQYF. Full variable domain (rest looked up from reference TRBV5-5 and TRBJ2-7): DAGVTQSPTHLIKTRGQQVTLRCSPISGHKSVSWYQQVLGQGPQFIFQYYEKEERGRGNFPDRFSARQFPNYSSELNVNALLLGDSALYLCASSRTWDSRSYEQYFGPGTRLTVT.

V gene TRBV19 combines with J gene TRBJ1-5; 12 nucleotides agree with TRBD1. From germline, CDR1 is LNHDA and CDR2 SQIVND (reference sequence). This CDR3 has 17 residues. V gave up 1 base and J gave up 7 bases; unmatched junction bases: 8. CDR3 sequence reads: CASSIGGTGGDRQPQHF. The CDR3, as DNA: TGTGCCAGTAGTATAGGAGGGACAGGGGGCGATCGGCAGCCCCAGCATTTT. The full variable domain, in which reference TRBV19 and TRBJ1-5 provide the parts outside the CDR3, is DGGITQSPKYLFRKEGQNVTLSCEQNLNHDAMYWYRQDPGQGLRLIYYSQIVNDFQKGDIAEGYSVSREKKESFPLTVTSAQKNPTAFYLCASSIGGTGGDRQPQHFGDGTRLSIL.

This chain connects TRBV6-5 to TRBJ2-7; 7 bases are shared with TRBD2. The CDR3 is 15 amino acids. V lost 6 bases to trimming and J lost 1 base; unmatched junction nucleotides: 9. Germline loops: CDR1 MNHEY, CDR2 SVGAGI. CDR3 amino acids: CASRAGTTPSYEQYF. The CDR3 DNA reads TGTGCCAGCAGGGCCGGGACTACCCCTTCCTACGAGCAGTACTTC.

This clone was counted many times. The genes are TRBV29-1 and TRBJ1-1; TRBD1 is a possible D gene (5 bases). Germline V gene data show CDR1 as SQVTM and CDR2 as ANQGSEA. V lost 7 bases and J lost 4, with 16 bases in between. This CDR3 region has 13 residues. The CDR3 region has the DNA TGCAGCGGCTCGACTTGGGGGGTCACTGAAGCTTTCTTT. This encodes CSGSTWGVTEAFF.

The V call is TRBV7-2, the J call TRBJ1-4; D is unresolved. Germline V gives CDR1 SGHTA, CDR2 FQGNSA. V lost 6 bases, J lost 8 bases, and 16 bases lay in between. The CDR3 has 14 amino acids. The CDR3 is CASRNPGPNEKLFF. CDR3 DNA: TGTGCCAGCAGAAACCCAGGCCCCAACGAAAAACTGTTTTTT.

The V call is TRBV7-3, the J call TRBJ2-3, with 11 bases identical to TRBD1. Germline V gene lookup returns CDR1 SGHTA and CDR2 FQGTGA. V trimming: 5 bases; J trimming: 4 bases; junction bases outside the gene matches: 2. CDR3 size: 14 residues. The CDR3 nucleotides are TGTGCCAGCAGCGTGGGACAGGGGGCAGATACGCAGTATTTT. Translating gives CASSVGQGADTQYF. The complete variable domain, with remaining parts taken from reference TRBV7-3 and TRBJ2-3, reads GAGVSQTPSNKVTEKGKYVELRCDPISGHTALYWYRQSLGQGPEFLIYFQGTGAADDSGLPNDRFFAVRPEGSVSTLKIQRTERGDSAVYLCASSVGQGADTQYFGPGTRLTVL.